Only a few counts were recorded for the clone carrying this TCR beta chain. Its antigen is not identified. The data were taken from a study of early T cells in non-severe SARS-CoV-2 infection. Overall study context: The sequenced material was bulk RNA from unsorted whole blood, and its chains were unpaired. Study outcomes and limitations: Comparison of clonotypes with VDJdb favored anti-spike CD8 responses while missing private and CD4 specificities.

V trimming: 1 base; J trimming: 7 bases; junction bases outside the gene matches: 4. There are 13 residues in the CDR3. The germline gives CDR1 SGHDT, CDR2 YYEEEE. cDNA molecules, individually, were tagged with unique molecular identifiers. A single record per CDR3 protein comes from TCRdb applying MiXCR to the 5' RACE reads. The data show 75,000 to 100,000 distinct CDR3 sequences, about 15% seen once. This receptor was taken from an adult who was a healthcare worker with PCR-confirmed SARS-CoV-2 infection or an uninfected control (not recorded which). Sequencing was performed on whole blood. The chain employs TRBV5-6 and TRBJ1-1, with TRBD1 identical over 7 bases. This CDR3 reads CASSLKGAVEAFF. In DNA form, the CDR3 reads TGTGCCAGCAGCTTGAAGGGGGCGGTTGAAGCTTTCTTT.